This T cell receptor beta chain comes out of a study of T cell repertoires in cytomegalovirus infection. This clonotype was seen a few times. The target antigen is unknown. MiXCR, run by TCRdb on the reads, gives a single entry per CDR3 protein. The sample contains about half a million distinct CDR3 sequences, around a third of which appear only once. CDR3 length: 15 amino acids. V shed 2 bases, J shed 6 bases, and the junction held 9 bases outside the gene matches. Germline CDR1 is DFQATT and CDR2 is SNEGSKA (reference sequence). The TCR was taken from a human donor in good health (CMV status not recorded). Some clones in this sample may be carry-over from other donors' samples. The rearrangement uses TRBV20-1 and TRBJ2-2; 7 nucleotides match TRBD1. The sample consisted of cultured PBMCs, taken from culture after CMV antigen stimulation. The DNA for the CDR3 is TGCAGTGCTAGAAACGCAGGACAGGCGGCCGGGGAGCTGTTTTTT. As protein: CSARNAGQAAGELFF.